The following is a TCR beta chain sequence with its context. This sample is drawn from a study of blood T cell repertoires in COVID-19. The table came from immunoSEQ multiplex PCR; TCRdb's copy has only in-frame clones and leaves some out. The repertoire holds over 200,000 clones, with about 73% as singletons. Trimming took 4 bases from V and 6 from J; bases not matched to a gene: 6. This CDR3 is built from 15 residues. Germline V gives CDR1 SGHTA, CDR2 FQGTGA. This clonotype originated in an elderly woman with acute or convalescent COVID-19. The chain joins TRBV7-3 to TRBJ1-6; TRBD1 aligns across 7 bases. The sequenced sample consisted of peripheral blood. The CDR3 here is CASSSTGKVNSPLHF. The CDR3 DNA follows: TGTGCCAGCAGCTCGACAGGGAAGGTTAATTCACCCCTCCACTTT.